These T cell receptor beta chains were read from a single sample in a study of CD8 T cells in ankylosing spondylitis. TCRdb re-called the 5' RACE reads through MiXCR, storing one row per CDR3 protein. The sample holds under 950,000 distinct CDR3 sequences, roughly 19% seen once. The sequencing sample was made of blood, either unsorted or a sorted T cell fraction (not recorded which). The receptors were sampled from a male donor with ankylosing spondylitis. CDR3s include the opening cysteine and the closing phenylalanine or tryptophan. A D gene is named only where the DNA matches it firmly. A clone size is listed for some rows: how often the clone was seen (once, few, many), or a class if it is expanded.

clone_size,j_call,d_call,cdr3_length,v_call,cdr3_nt,cdr3_aa
few,TRBJ2-6,TRBD1,17,TRBV6-2/TRBV6-3,TGTGCCAGCAGTTACGGGACAGGGCCCTCTGGGGCCAACGTCCTGACTTTC,CASSYGTGPSGANVLTF
few,TRBJ1-1,NA,15,TRBV7-8,TGTGCCAGCAGCTTAGCGGACAGCCCGCGAACTGAAGCTTTCTTT,CASSLADSPRTEAFF
many,TRBJ1-1,NA,14,TRBV27,TGTGCCAGCAGTTTAGGGGGTTTGAACACTGAAGCTTTCTTT,CASSLGGLNTEAFF
NA,TRBJ2-7,TRBD1,15,TRBV7-6,TGTGCCAGCAGCCTAGGACAGGCGGATTTGTACGAGCAGTACTTC,CASSLGQADLYEQYF
few,TRBJ2-1,TRBD2,16,TRBV7-9,TGTGCCAGCAGCTCGGCCGGGACTAGTTCTATGGATGAGCAGTTCTTC,CASSSAGTSSMDEQFF
few,TRBJ2-7,NA,12,TRBV3-1,TGTGCCAGCGAAGGACTCTCCTACGAGCAGTACTTC,CASEGLSYEQYF
few,TRBJ2-3,TRBD1,14,TRBV27,TGTGCCAGCAGTCTTGACAGGGGAGGAGATACGCAGTATTTT,CASSLDRGGDTQYF
few,TRBJ2-7,NA,15,TRBV2,TGTGCCAGCAGTGAAGAAATGGGGCGTCGCTACGAGCAGTACTTC,CASSEEMGRRYEQYF
NA,TRBJ2-1,NA,16,TRBV3-1,TGTGCCAGCAGCTGGGACGCATTCACCTCCTACAATGAGCAGTTCTTC,CASSWDAFTSYNEQFF
NA,TRBJ2-7,TRBD1,13,TRBV12-3/TRBV12-4,TGTGCCAGCAGTTTTGGACAGGGGGAGAAGCAGTACTTC,CASSFGQGEKQYF
few,TRBJ1-4,NA,12,TRBV7-2,TGTGCCAGCAGCTTAGTGGGGTTAGCACTGTTTTTT,CASSLVGLALFF
few,TRBJ1-1,NA,13,TRBV7-8,TGTGCCAGATCCGGGACAACAGACCAAGAAGCTTTCTTT,CARSGTTDQEAFF
NA,TRBJ1-5,TRBD1,14,TRBV19,TGTGCCAGTAATGACAGGGGGGGCAATCAGCCCCAGCATTTT,CASNDRGGNQPQHF
few,TRBJ2-5,TRBD2,17,TRBV3-1,TGTGCCAGCAGCGGGTGGACTAGCGGGGTTCCTCGAGAGACCCAGTACTTC,CASSGWTSGVPRETQYF
few,TRBJ2-5,TRBD2,17,TRBV20-1,TGCAGTGCTAGAGGGGGACAAGCGGGGGGAATCCGTGAGACCCAGTACTTC,CSARGGQAGGIRETQYF
NA,TRBJ1-5,TRBD1,14,TRBV27,TGTGCCAGCAGTTCCTACAGGGGTGATCAGCCCCAGCATTTT,CASSSYRGDQPQHF